This T cell receptor (beta chain) was identified during a study of CD8 T cells in ankylosing spondylitis. General study findings and limits: Reportedly, matched ankylosing spondylitis synovial fluid was significantly enriched for disease-linked clones.

Trimming removed 6 bases at V and 5 bases at J, with 23 bases between. The CDR3 has 17 residues. The V gene's germline CDR1 is MNHEY and CDR2 SMNVEV (reference sequence). This clonotype has ten or more counts. No antigen is known for it. TCRdb reanalysed the 5' RACE reads using MiXCR and keeps one entry per CDR3 protein. This sample carries around 300,000 distinct CDR3 sequences, about 20% of them seen once, and the ten largest clones take about 3.5%. This TCR derives from a female donor with ankylosing spondylitis or in good health (not recorded which). V usage is TRBV27 and J usage is TRBJ1-5, with a possible D match to TRBD1 (5 bases). The sample was blood, either unsorted or a sorted T cell fraction (not recorded which). The CDR3, as DNA: TGTGCCAGCAGGCGGGTTCTGGGACGTCCGCTGGATCAGCCCCAGCATTTT. Its protein product is CASRRVLGRPLDQPQHF.